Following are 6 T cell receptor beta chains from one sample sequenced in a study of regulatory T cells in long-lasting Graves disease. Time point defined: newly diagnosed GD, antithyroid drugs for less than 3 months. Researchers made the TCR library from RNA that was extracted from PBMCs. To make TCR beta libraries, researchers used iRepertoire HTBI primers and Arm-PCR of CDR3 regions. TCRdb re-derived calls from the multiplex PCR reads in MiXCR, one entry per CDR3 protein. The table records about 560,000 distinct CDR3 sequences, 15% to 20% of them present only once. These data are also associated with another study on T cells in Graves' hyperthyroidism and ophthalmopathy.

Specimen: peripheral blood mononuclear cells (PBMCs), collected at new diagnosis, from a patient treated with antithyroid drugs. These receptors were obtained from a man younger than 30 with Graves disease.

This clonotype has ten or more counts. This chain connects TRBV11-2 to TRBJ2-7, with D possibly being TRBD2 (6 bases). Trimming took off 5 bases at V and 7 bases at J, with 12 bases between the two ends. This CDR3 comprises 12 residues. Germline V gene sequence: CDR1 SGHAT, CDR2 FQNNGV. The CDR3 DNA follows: TGTGCCAGCAGCGAACTAGCTTGGGAGCAGTACTTC. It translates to CASSELAWEQYF. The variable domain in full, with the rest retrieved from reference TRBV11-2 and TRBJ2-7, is EAGVAQSPRYKIIEKRQSVAFWCNPISGHATLYWYQQILGQGPKLLIQFQNNGVVDDSQLPKDRFSAERLKGVDSTLKIQPAKLEDSAVYLCASSELAWEQYFGPGTRLTVT.

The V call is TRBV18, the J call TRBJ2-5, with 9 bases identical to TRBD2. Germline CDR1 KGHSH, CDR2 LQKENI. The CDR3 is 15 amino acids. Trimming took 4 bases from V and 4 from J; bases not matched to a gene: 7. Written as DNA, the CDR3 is TGTGCCAGCTCACGCCCGGGACTAGCTATAGAGACCCAGTACTTC. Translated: CASSRPGLAIETQYF.

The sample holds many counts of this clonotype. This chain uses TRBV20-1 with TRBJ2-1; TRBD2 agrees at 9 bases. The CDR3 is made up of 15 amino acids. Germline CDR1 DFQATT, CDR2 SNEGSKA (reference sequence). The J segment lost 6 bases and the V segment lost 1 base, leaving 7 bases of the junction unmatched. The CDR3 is CSARVGAGGGNEQFF. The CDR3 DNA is TGCAGTGCTAGAGTGGGAGCGGGAGGTGGCAATGAGCAGTTCTTC.

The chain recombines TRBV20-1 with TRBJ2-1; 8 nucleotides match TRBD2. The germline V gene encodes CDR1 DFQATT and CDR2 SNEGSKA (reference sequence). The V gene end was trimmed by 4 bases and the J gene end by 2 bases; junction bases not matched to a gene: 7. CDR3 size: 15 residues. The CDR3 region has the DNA TGCAGTGCTACCCAAGCGGGAGAGGCCTACAATGAGCAGTTCTTC. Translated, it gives CSATQAGEAYNEQFF.

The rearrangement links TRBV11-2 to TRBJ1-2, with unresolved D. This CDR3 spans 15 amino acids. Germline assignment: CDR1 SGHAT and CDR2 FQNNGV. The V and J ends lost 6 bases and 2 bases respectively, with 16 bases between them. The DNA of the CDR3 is TGTGCCAGCAGGACATTAATCGGGCGGAACTATGGCTACACCTTC. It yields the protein CASRTLIGRNYGYTF.

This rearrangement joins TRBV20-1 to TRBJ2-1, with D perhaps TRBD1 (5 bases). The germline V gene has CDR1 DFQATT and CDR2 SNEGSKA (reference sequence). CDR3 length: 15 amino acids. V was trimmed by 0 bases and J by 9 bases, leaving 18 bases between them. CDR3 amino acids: CSARDRAGYVFEQFF. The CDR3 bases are TGCAGTGCTAGAGATCGGGCAGGGTATGTTTTTGAGCAGTTCTTC.